This is a list of T cell receptor beta chains from one sample in a study of CD8+CD57+ T cells in acquired aplastic anemia. One entry per CDR3 protein results from TCRdb running MiXCR on the reads. The table lists 150,000 to 200,000 distinct CDR3 sequences, around half of them singletons. Sequencing was performed on sorted CD4+, CD8+, or CD8+CD57+ T cells (not recorded which) from PBMCs. These receptors were obtained from a human donor with aplastic anemia. The CDR3 runs from the conserved cysteine through the conserved F or W. A D gene is named only where the DNA matches it firmly. Clone size is stated in some rows and not others, as once, few, many or a class when expanded.

len | d_gene | abundance | j_gene | v_gene | CDR3nt | CDR3aa
14 | . | many | TRBJ1-1 | TRBV6-1 | TGTGCCAGCAGTGAGCTCCCCTCGAACACTGAAGCTTTCTTT | CASSELPSNTEAFF
17 | . | few | TRBJ1-1 | TRBV28 | TGTGCCAGCATAAATGGAGGCCAGGGACGGATAAACACTGAAGCTTTCTTT | CASINGGQGRINTEAFF
16 | . | . | TRBJ1-3 | TRBV12-3/TRBV12-4 | TGTGCCAGCAGTCAGAGGGACGTTGACTCTGGAAACACCATATATTTT | CASSQRDVDSGNTIYF
15 | . | . | TRBJ2-3 | TRBV2 | TGTGCCAGCGGACTGGAGGCTATGAGGACAGATACGCAGTATTTT | CASGLEAMRTDTQYF
13 | . | . | TRBJ1-2 | TRBV7-3 | TGTGCCAGCAGCTACGACGGTAACTACGACTACACCTTC | CASSYDGNYDYTF
14 | . | many | TRBJ1-1 | TRBV5-1 | TGCGCCAGCAGCTTGGTGCAGCTGAACACTGAAGCTTTCTTT | CASSLVQLNTEAFF
11 | . | . | TRBJ2-3 | TRBV7-9 | TGTGCCAGCAGCCCTCGCAGTGGGCAGTATTTT | CASSPRSGQYF
14 | . | few | TRBJ2-7 | TRBV20-1 | TGCAGTGCTAGAGCAGGAGGGGGCTCCTACGAGCAGTACTTC | CSARAGGGSYEQYF
15 | TRBD2 | many | TRBJ2-5 | TRBV20-1 | TGCAGTGCTAGAGATCCTAGCGGGAACGGAGAGACCCAGTACTTC | CSARDPSGNGETQYF
12 | . | . | TRBJ1-1 | TRBV19 | TGTGCCAGTAGTATTTCCCGTCTCGAAGCTTTCTTT | CASSISRLEAFF
14 | . | few | TRBJ2-6 | TRBV18 | TGTGCCAGCTCACCCGGTGGCGGGGCCAACGTCCTGACTTTC | CASSPGGGANVLTF
12 | . | many | TRBJ1-2 | TRBV7-2 | TGTGCCAGCAGCTTAATTAATCAGGGCTACACCTTC | CASSLINQGYTF
14 | . | once | TRBJ2-7 | TRBV10-3 | TGTGCCATCAGTGCGTTACCTAGGGGAGGCGAGCAGTACTTC | CAISALPRGGEQYF
13 | . | many | TRBJ1-4 | TRBV12-3/TRBV12-4 | TGTGCCAGCATGATAGGGATTAATGAAAAACTGTTTTTT | CASMIGINEKLFF
14 | . | many | TRBJ2-1 | TRBV6-6 | TGTGCCAGCAGTCCCACGACCGTCCTCTATGAGCAGTTCTTC | CASSPTTVLYEQFF